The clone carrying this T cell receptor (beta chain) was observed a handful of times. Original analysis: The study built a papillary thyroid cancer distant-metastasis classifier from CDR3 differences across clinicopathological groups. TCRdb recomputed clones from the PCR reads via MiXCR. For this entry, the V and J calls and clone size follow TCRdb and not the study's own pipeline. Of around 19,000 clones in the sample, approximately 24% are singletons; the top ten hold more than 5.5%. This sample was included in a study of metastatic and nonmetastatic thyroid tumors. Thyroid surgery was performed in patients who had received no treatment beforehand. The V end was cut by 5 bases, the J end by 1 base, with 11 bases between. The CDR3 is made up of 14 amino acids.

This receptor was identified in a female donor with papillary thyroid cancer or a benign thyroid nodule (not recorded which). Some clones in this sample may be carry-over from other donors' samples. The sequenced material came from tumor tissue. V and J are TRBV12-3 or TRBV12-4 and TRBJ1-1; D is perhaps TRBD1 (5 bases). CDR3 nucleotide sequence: TGTGCCAGCAGTGGTGACGGACAGAACACTGAAGCTTTCTTT. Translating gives CASSGDGQNTEAFF.